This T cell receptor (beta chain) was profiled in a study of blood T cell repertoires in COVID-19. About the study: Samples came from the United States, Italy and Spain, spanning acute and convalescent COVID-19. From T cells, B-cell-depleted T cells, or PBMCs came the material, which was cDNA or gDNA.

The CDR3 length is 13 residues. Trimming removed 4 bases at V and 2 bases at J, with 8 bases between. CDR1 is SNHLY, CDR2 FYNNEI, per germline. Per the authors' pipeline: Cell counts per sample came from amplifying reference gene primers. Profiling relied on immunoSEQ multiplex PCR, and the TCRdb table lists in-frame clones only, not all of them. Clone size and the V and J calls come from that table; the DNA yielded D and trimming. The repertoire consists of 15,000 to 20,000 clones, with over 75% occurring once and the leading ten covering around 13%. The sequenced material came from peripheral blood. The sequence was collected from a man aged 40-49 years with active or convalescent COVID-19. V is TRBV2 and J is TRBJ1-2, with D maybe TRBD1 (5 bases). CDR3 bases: TGTGCCAGCAGTGCTACAGGCAACTATGGCTACACCTTC. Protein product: CASSATGNYGYTF.